This TCR beta chain was sequenced in a study of sequential checkpoint blockade in melanoma. At the level of the study: First-line arms were nivolumab then ipilimumab, or the reverse, randomized 1:1.

The CDR3 covers 14 residues. CDR1 is SQVTM and CDR2 is ANQGSEA in the germline V gene. V was shortened by 0 bases and J by 0 bases, with 8 bases between the two germline ends. TCRdb's copy holds only in-frame clones and misses some; the assay was immunoSEQ multiplex PCR. The repertoire holds a few thousand clones, with just under 65% as singletons. The treatment is: randomized to nivolumab then ipilimumab (arm A) or the reverse (arm B). None of the patients previously received DNA-damaging chemotherapy. Live CD3+CD8+ CD19− CD56− cells were sorted from PBMCs. This chain links TRBV29-1 with TRBJ1-1; TRBD1 might be the D (5 bases). This TCR was recovered from a human donor with melanoma. Material: CD8+ T cells sorted from blood (inferred from file names), obtained from a patient given nivolumab and ipilimumab in sequence. The DNA of the CDR3 is TGCAGCGTTGAAGACAGGGCGATGAACACTGAAGCTTTCTTT. It specifies CSVEDRAMNTEAFF. The full variable domain, its missing parts supplied by reference TRBV29-1 and TRBJ1-1, is SAVISQKPSRDICQRGTSLTIQCQVDSQVTMMFWYRQQPGQSLTLIATANQGSEATYESGFVIDKFPISRPNLTFSTLTVSNMSPEDSSIYLCSVEDRAMNTEAFFGQGTRLTVV.